Listed below are T cell receptor beta chains from one sample, sequenced in a study of tumor and adjacent non-tumor tissue in lung cancer. TCRdb re-derived calls from the multiplex PCR reads in MiXCR, one entry per CDR3 protein. The sample comprises approximately 100,000 distinct CDR3 sequences, approximately 65% of which are singletons, and approximately 18% rests with the top ten. Sequenced sample: distant non-tumor lung tissue. The source is a man aged 30-40 years with non-small cell lung cancer. CDR3s include the opening cysteine and the closing phenylalanine or tryptophan. Fields, in order: clone size, J gene, CDR3 length, V gene, D gene, CDR3 DNA, CDR3 protein. D genes are given only for firm matches. A clone size is listed for some rows: how often the clone was seen (once, few, many), or a class if it is expanded.

NA,TRBJ2-1,15,TRBV5-1,NA,TGCGCCAGCAGTTCCACAGCGAGAGGCTCGAATGAGCAGTTCTTC,CASSSTARGSNEQFF
NA,TRBJ2-7,14,TRBV6-2/TRBV6-3,NA,TGTGCCAGCAGTTGGAATAGGGGTATCTACGAGCAGTACTTC,CASSWNRGIYEQYF
medium-sized,TRBJ1-3,17,TRBV6-2/TRBV6-3,NA,TGTGCCAGCAGTTGGGACACCCGAGGCTACTCTGGAAACACCATATATTTT,CASSWDTRGYSGNTIYF
once,TRBJ2-5,14,TRBV11-1,NA,TGTGCCAGCAACTTCGGCACGTACCAAGAGACTCAGTACTTC,CASNFGTYQETQYF
once,TRBJ2-2,17,TRBV2,TRBD2,TGTGCCAGCAGCCAGGGACTAGTGGTATTCAACACCGGGGAGCTGTTTTTT,CASSQGLVVFNTGELFF
many,TRBJ1-1,15,TRBV20-1,NA,TGCAGTGCTAGCCCTCGGACGAGGACGAACGCTGAAGCTTTCTTT,CSASPRTRTNAEAFF
NA,TRBJ2-7,12,TRBV11-2,NA,TGTGTCAGCGGCTTAAGCCGGGGGGAGCAGTACTTC,CVSGLSRGEQYF
NA,TRBJ2-1,13,TRBV6-1,NA,TGTGCCAGAACTGAAATCCTTTCGGATGAGCAGTTCTTC,CARTEILSDEQFF
few,TRBJ2-2,16,TRBV5-6,TRBD2,TGTGCCAGCAGTAAACCAAGCGGGGCGTTTATCGGGGAGCTGTTTTTT,CASSKPSGAFIGELFF
NA,TRBJ2-5,14,TRBV20-1,NA,TGCAGTGTTGCCCCCGCCCGCCAAGAGGGTACCCAGTACTTC,CSVAPARQEGTQYF
few,TRBJ1-6,18,TRBV11-2,TRBD1,TGTGCCAGCAGCCCAAGTCCCGGGACAGGGGGCAATAATTCACCCCTCCACTTT,CASSPSPGTGGNNSPLHF
many,TRBJ2-3,13,TRBV29-1,TRBD1,TGCAGCGCGGGACAGGTGGGGACAGATACGCAGTATTTT,CSAGQVGTDTQYF
NA,TRBJ2-1,15,TRBV12-3/TRBV12-4,TRBD2,TGTGCCAGCAGTTCGATAGCGGGGGGGCTGAATGAGCAGTTCTTC,CASSSIAGGLNEQFF
NA,TRBJ1-5,13,TRBV10-2,NA,TGCACCAGCAGTGAGTCCCGGGATCAGCCCCTGCATTTT,CTSSESRDQPLHF
NA,TRBJ2-1,14,TRBV20-1,NA,TGCGGTGCTAGTAGCCGATACTCCTACAATGAGCAGTTCTTC,CGASSRYSYNEQFF
NA,TRBJ2-7,13,TRBV13,NA,TGTGACAGCAGCCCCCACCCACGTGCCGAGGAGTACTTC,CDSSPHPRAEEYF
NA,TRBJ2-5,15,TRBV5-5,NA,TGTGCCAGCAGCATCATGGTAGGGTACCAAGAGACCCAGTATTTC,CASSIMVGYQETQYF
NA,TRBJ1-5,14,TRBV29-1,TRBD1,TGCAGCGTTGCACAGGGGCGCAACAATCATCCCCCGCATTTT,CSVAQGRNNHPPHF
NA,TRBJ2-1,17,TRBV6-2/TRBV6-3,NA,TGTGCCAGCAATTCCTCCGAGGGGGTAGCGGGTGTGCGTGAGCAGTTCTTC,CASNSSEGVAGVREQFF
NA,TRBJ2-1,15,TRBV4-1,NA,TGCGTTAGCAGCCAAGATGTCCTGAGTGTTTTAAAGCAGTTTTTC,CVSSQDVLSVLKQFF
once,TRBJ1-4,15,TRBV20-1,NA,TGCTGTGCCAGAGGGGCCTCGGGTAACAATGAAAAACTGTTTTTT,CCARGASGNNEKLFF
few,TRBJ1-1,14,TRBV6-5,NA,TGTGCCGGCAGTTGCACTGACACGAACACTGAAGCTTTCTTT,CAGSCTDTNTEAFF
many,TRBJ2-3,15,TRBV7-8,TRBD1,TGTGCCAGCAGCTTCCGGGACAGGACACGAGATACGCAGTATTTT,CASSFRDRTRDTQYF
few,TRBJ2-1,15,TRBV5-1,TRBD2,TGCGCCAGCAGCTTGCTAGCGGGAGCCTACAATGAGCAGTTCTTC,CASSLLAGAYNEQFF
many,TRBJ2-7,13,TRBV29-1,TRBD2,TGCAGCGTTGGGCCTAGCGGGAGCTACGAGCAGTACTTC,CSVGPSGSYEQYF
NA,TRBJ2-1,15,TRBV11-2,NA,TGTGCCAGCAGCTTCCCCAGTGGGAGTGAGAATGAGCAGTTCTTC,CASSFPSGSENEQFF
NA,TRBJ2-7,12,TRBV29-1,NA,TGCAGCGTTGAAGTGTCCCCCTACGTGCAGTACTTC,CSVEVSPYVQYF
NA,TRBJ2-3,17,TRBV11-2,TRBD2,TGTGCCAGCAGCTTAGTGACTAGCGGGGGAACCACAGATACGCAGTATTTT,CASSLVTSGGTTDTQYF
NA,TRBJ1-4,16,TRBV2,NA,TGTGCCAGCTGTGAAGATTACGTCGGGAGGCCAGAAAAACTGTTTTTT,CASCEDYVGRPEKLFF
NA,TRBJ2-1,13,TRBV11-3,NA,TGTGCCAGCAGCTTCATAGGGGGGGGTGAGCACTTCTTC,CASSFIGGGEHFF
NA,TRBJ2-5,19,TRBV2,TRBD2,TGTGCCAGCAGTGATGATCCCGGACTAACGGGGGGGAAGAAAGAGACCCAGTACTTC,CASSDDPGLTGGKKETQYF
few,TRBJ2-3,14,TRBV5-1,TRBD1,TGCGCCAGCAGCCTCCGGGACAGCGGCGATAAGCAGTATTTT,CASSLRDSGDKQYF
NA,TRBJ1-1,14,TRBV12-3/TRBV12-4,NA,TGTGTCGGCATGGGAAACAGCCTGGGGACTGAAGCTTTCTTT,CVGMGNSLGTEAFF
few,TRBJ1-5,14,TRBV6-2/TRBV6-3,NA,TGTGCCAGCTGCCTAGGGGTTAGCAATCAGCCCCAGCATTTT,CASCLGVSNQPQHF
once,TRBJ2-6,16,TRBV20-1,NA,TGCAGTGCAAGCCCGAACAGCGTCTCTGGGGCCAACGTCCTGACTTTC,CSASPNSVSGANVLTF
NA,TRBJ2-3,17,TRBV24-1,NA,TGTGCCACCAGTGATCCCTCGACTATCGGGAAGGATGATACGCAGTATTTT,CATSDPSTIGKDDTQYF
NA,TRBJ2-3,15,TRBV11-2,NA,TGTGCCAGCAGCTTAAACAGAATGTCCAATCAGCCCCAGTATTTT,CASSLNRMSNQPQYF
medium-sized,TRBJ2-4,14,TRBV11-1,NA,TGTGCCAGCAGTACCGGAAGGCTTCCCTACATTCAGTACTTC,CASSTGRLPYIQYF
NA,TRBJ1-3,14,TRBV20-1,NA,TGCAGTGCTAGATCTGGAGGCACTGGAAACATCATATATTTT,CSARSGGTGNIIYF
NA,TRBJ1-4,16,TRBV9,NA,TGTGCCAGCAGCGTAGGGGAGTTGGGGACTAATGAAAAACTGTTTTTT,CASSVGELGTNEKLFF
many,TRBJ2-1,16,TRBV4-1,NA,TGCGCCAGCAGCCAAGATTCGGGGAGGAAGTACAATGAGCAGTTCTTC,CASSQDSGRKYNEQFF
NA,TRBJ2-7,13,TRBV20-1,TRBD1,TGCAGTGGGGACAGTGGGGACACCTACAAGCAGTACTTC,CSGDSGDTYKQYF
many,TRBJ1-1,12,TRBV20-1,TRBD1,TGCAGTGCTGACAGGGGGAACACTGAAGCTTTCTTT,CSADRGNTEAFF
NA,TRBJ1-1,14,TRBV4-1,NA,TGCGCCAGCAGCCAAGCCGGTCTGGTTACTGAAGCTTTCTTT,CASSQAGLVTEAFF
NA,TRBJ2-3,12,TRBV11-2,NA,TGTGCCAGTAGAGCCGGGACTTTGTGTCAGTATTTT,CASRAGTLCQYF
NA,TRBJ2-4,13,TRBV5-4,TRBD1,TGTGTCAGCAGCTTGGCAGGGGGAAACATTCAGCACTTC,CVSSLAGGNIQHF
NA,TRBJ1-2,13,TRBV29-1,NA,TGCAACACTTTGGACAGTCGGGCGTATGGCTACACCTTC,CNTLDSRAYGYTF
NA,TRBJ1-2,17,TRBV4-1,NA,TGCGCCAGCAGCCAAGAAGGGGGACTCAACAGGGATAATGGCTACACCTTC,CASSQEGGLNRDNGYTF
NA,TRBJ2-1,13,TRBV27,NA,TGTGCCAGCAGTTGGATCCCGGACAATGAGCAGTTCTTC,CASSWIPDNEQFF
NA,TRBJ2-2,15,TRBV29-1,NA,TGCAGCCCCGGGACGTTGGGCTCGAACACCGGGGATCTGTTTTTT,CSPGTLGSNTGDLFF
NA,TRBJ2-7,14,TRBV12-3/TRBV12-4,NA,TGTGCCAGCAATCTGTCAGGCCCGTACTACGAGCAGTACTTC,CASNLSGPYYEQYF
NA,TRBJ1-2,15,TRBV11-3,NA,TGTGCCAGCAGCTCAAGCCCGGGGAGGACCTATGGCTACACCTTC,CASSSSPGRTYGYTF